The 12 T cell receptor beta chains presented below share a single source sample, sequenced in a study of T-cell memory formation after mild COVID-19. TCRdb reanalysed the 5' RACE reads using MiXCR and keeps one entry per CDR3 protein. The sample carries around 300,000 distinct CDR3 sequences, less than 9.5% recorded once. Specimen: PBMCs or a T cell subset sorted from them (not recorded which). These receptor sequences come from a man aged 18 to 29 who had mild COVID-19 (a few samples of this study predate the infection). Cell type and time point are not known.

With respect to this clonotype: A much more abundant neighbour one base away suggests this may be a read error. This rearrangement joins TRBV10-3 to TRBJ1-4; possible D gene TRBD1, 5 bases. Trimming pared 8 bases from V and 7 bases from J, leaving 17 bases between. The germline gives CDR1 ENHRY, CDR2 SYGVKD. This CDR3 comprises 14 residues. The CDR3 sequence: CAIPGTTGREKLFF. The CDR3 DNA sequence: TGTGCCATCCCTGGGACCACCGGGCGTGAAAAACTGTTTTTT.

This clonotype was detected many times. The chain is built from TRBV28 and TRBJ2-4, with D possibly being TRBD1 (6 bases). Per the germline V gene, CDR1 is MDHEN and CDR2 is SYDVKM. Trimming took 6 bases from V and 0 from J, leaving 9 bases between them. The CDR3 runs to 14 residues. The chain's CDR3 is CASSSRGAKNIQYF. In DNA form, the CDR3 reads TGTGCCAGCAGCTCCAGGGGAGCCAAAAACATTCAGTACTTC.

Only a few counts were recorded for this clonotype. This chain links TRBV28 with TRBJ2-7, with 7 bases identical to TRBD2. Germline CDR1 and CDR2: MDHEN and SYDVKM. This CDR3 spans 13 amino acids. With V trimmed by 7 bases and J by 2 bases, 5 bases remained unmatched. CDR3 DNA sequence: TGTGCCAGCATTAGGACTAGTCCCTACGAGCAGTACGTC. Translating it yields CASIRTSPYEQYV.

A few counts support this clonotype. The chain links TRBV6-2 or TRBV6-3 to TRBJ2-2; 10 bases line up with TRBD1. The junction had 9 bases not matched to a gene; V was cut back by 7 bases and J by 4 bases. The CDR3 is made up of 16 amino acids. Germline CDR1 reads MNHEY; CDR2 reads SVGEGT. CDR3 DNA: TGTGCCAGCACCCCTTCGGACAGGGGGTTCACCGGGGAGCTGTTTTTT. Encoded protein: CASTPSDRGFTGELFF.

The chain recombines TRBV7-6 with TRBJ1-6, with D perhaps TRBD1 (5 bases). Trimming left V 4 bases short and J 10 bases short, with 11 bases between. Germline-derived CDR1 and CDR2 are SGHVS and FNYEAQ. The CDR3 covers 13 residues. CDR3 DNA: TGTGCCAGCAGCTCACAGGCCCGGTCACCCCTCCACTTT. This sequence encodes CASSSQARSPLHF.

The rearrangement uses TRBV6-1 and TRBJ1-2; tentatively, D is TRBD1 (6 bases). The germline gives CDR1 MNHNS, CDR2 SASEGT. V lost 3 bases, J lost 4 bases, and 18 bases lay in between. This CDR3 spans 16 amino acids. The CDR3, as DNA: TGTGCCAGCAGTGAGGGATTCACTGGGACATTCTATGGCTACACCTTC. This sequence encodes CASSEGFTGTFYGYTF.

This clonotype showed up just a few times. This chain uses TRBV4-3 with TRBJ2-2; D not resolved. This CDR3 is built from 16 residues. Germline V gene data show CDR1 as LGHNA and CDR2 as YSLEER. Trimming took 4 bases from V and 0 from J, leaving 12 bases between them. The CDR3: CASSLERAANTGELFF. CDR3 bases: TGCGCCAGCAGCCTCGAAAGGGCAGCGAACACCGGGGAGCTGTTTTTT.

The table lists this clonotype with a few counts. The chain links TRBV6-5 to TRBJ1-1, with D perhaps matching TRBD1 (5 bases). V was trimmed by 6 bases and J by 1 base, leaving 12 bases between them. This CDR3 comprises 14 residues. Germline values: CDR1 MNHEY, CDR2 SVGAGI. CDR3 in DNA: TGTGCCAGCAGCCGCGCGGGGGGGAACACTGAAGCTTTCTTT. Translated: CASSRAGGNTEAFF.

The J gene is TRBJ2-3, the V gene TRBV5-1; 10 bases map to TRBD1. The CDR3 has 14 residues. Germline V CDR1 and CDR2: SGHRS, YFSETQ. The ends lost 4 bases at V and 6 bases at J; junction bases unmatched: 5. The CDR3 DNA reads as TGCGCCAGCAGCCCCCCGGGACAGGGGGATACGCAGTATTTT. It is translated as CASSPPGQGDTQYF.

The V and J genes are TRBV7-9 and TRBJ1-2; D is possibly TRBD1 (5 bases). Germline-derived CDR1 and CDR2 are SEHNR and FQNEAQ (reference sequence). Trimming took 2 bases from V and 4 from J, leaving 14 bases between them. The CDR3 is 15 residues long. CDR3 amino acids: CASSLPRERGYGYTF. The DNA for the CDR3 is TGTGCCAGCAGCTTACCTCGGGAAAGGGGCTATGGCTACACCTTC.

V gene TRBV12-3 or TRBV12-4 combines with J gene TRBJ1-5; D remains ambiguous. CDR3 length: 15 residues. V was trimmed by 2 bases and J by 9 bases, leaving 17 bases between them. In nucleotides, the CDR3 is TGTGCCAGCAGTTTATTTGGGAGCAAGCCCAGGCCCCAGCATTTT. This codes for CASSLFGSKPRPQHF.

The chain couples TRBV20-1 to TRBJ2-7, with D maybe TRBD2 (6 bases). Germline CDR1 DFQATT, CDR2 SNEGSKA (reference sequence). The CDR3 covers 14 residues. V was shortened by 5 bases and J by 6 bases, with 20 bases between the two germline ends. The CDR3 DNA follows: TGCAGTGCTTTGCGGGGATCTACTAAGGGCGAGCAGTACTTC. Protein sequence: CSALRGSTKGEQYF.